The clone carrying this TCR beta chain was seen more than once but under ten times. This entry is derived from a study of identical twins. Each CDR3 protein gets one entry after TCRdb re-called the 5' RACE reads with MiXCR. There are a few hundred thousand distinct CDR3 sequences in the sample; more than 20% occur only once, and around 3% lies in the top ten. Germline V gives CDR1 SGHRS, CDR2 YFSETQ. Trimming took 4 bases from V and 5 from J; bases not matched to a gene: 7. The CDR3 length is 15 residues. This sample was shared with a second study, whose subject was T cells expressing NK-cell markers.

Specimen: CD4+ T cells sorted from blood. The chain couples TRBV5-1 to TRBJ2-7; 12 positions agree with TRBD1. The receptor's source is a woman between 18 and 29 years old in good health. The CDR3 sequence: CASSRSGTGGNEQYF. The CDR3 DNA reads TGCGCCAGCAGCCGCTCCGGGACAGGGGGCAACGAGCAGTACTTC.